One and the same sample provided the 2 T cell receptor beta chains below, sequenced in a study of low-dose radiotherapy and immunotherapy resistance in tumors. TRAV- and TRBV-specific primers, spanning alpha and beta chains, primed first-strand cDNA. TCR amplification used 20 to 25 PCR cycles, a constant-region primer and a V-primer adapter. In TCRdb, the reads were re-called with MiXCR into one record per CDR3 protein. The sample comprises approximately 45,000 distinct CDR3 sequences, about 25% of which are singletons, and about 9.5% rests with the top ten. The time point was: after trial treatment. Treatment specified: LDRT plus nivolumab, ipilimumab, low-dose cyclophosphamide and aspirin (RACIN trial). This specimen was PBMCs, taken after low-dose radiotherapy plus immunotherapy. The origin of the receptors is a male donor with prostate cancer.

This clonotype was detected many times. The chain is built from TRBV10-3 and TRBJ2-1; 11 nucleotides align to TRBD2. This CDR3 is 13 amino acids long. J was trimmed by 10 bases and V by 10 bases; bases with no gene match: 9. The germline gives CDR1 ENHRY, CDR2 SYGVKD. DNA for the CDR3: TGTGCCAGCACCGGGACTAGCGGCCGGGAGCAGTTCTTC. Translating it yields CASTGTSGREQFF.

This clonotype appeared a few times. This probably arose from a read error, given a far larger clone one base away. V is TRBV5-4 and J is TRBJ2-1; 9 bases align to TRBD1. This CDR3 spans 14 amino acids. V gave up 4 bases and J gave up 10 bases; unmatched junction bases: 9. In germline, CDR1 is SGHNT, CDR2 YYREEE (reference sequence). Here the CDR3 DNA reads TGTGCCAGCAGCCGCGTCGGGACAGGGTACGAGCAGTTCTTC. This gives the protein CASSRVGTGYEQFF.